This T cell receptor beta chain appears in the sequencing data of a study of vaccination and CD4 T cells after COVID-19. The Oncomine TCR Beta short-read assay was applied to DNA of cultured CD4+ T cells. Each CDR3 protein gets one entry after TCRdb re-called the PCR reads with MiXCR. The repertoire holds fewer than 15,000 distinct CDR3 sequences, with around 45% as singletons. The germline V gene encodes CDR1 SGHTA and CDR2 FQGNSA. Trimming removed 5 bases at V and 5 bases at J, with 9 bases between. This CDR3 comprises 12 residues. Turning to this clonotype: The antigen is unknown.

Treatment of the sample: roughly 10-day PBMC culture with coronavirus spike peptide pools or control peptides (ViraFEST assay). Sample: cultured CD4+ T cells from blood, taken after SARS-CoV-2 vaccination. V is TRBV7-2 and J is TRBJ2-5, with D unresolved. The TCR was taken from a human donor with COVID-19. The CDR3 bases are TGTGCCAGCAGCCAAATAAGGGAGACCCAGTACTTC. Its protein is CASSQIRETQYF. The full variable domain, rest sourced from reference TRBV7-2 and TRBJ2-5, is GAGVSQSPSNKVTEKGKDVELRCDPISGHTALYWYRQSLGQGLEFLIYFQGNSAPDKSGLPSDRFSAERTGGSVSTLTIQRTQQEDSAVYLCASSQIRETQYFGPGTRLLVL.